This T cell receptor (beta chain) was found in a study of blood T cell repertoires in COVID-19. CDR3 length equals 16 residues. V dropped 0 bases and J dropped 7 bases, with 15 bases sitting between them. The V gene's germline CDR1 is LGHNA and CDR2 YSLEER. The repertoire was sequenced with immunoSEQ multiplex PCR; TCRdb's copy has only in-frame clones and lacks some. The sample lists about 260,000 clones, roughly 83% occurring once. The clonotype originates from a woman in her 50s who had recovered from COVID-19. The V and J genes are TRBV4-3 and TRBJ1-4; no reliable D call. Source material: PBMCs or T cells enriched from blood (not recorded which). CDR3 residues: CASSQDLRGSREKLFF. The CDR3 DNA sequence: TGCGCCAGCAGCCAAGACCTACGAGGCAGCCGTGAAAAACTGTTTTTT.